This record concerns one T cell receptor (beta chain) sequence. The data belong to a study of blood T cell repertoires in COVID-19. Overall study context: Sample material is recorded as cDNA or gDNA derived from T cells, B-cell-depleted T cells, or PBMCs.

The table came from immunoSEQ multiplex PCR; TCRdb's copy has only in-frame clones and leaves some out. Of tens of thousands of clones in the sample, 85% to 90% were seen once. Specimen: peripheral blood. The source is a middle-aged man with acute or convalescent COVID-19.

This CDR3 is CASSTRDRGPPNYGYTF. The CDR3 DNA reads TGTGCCAGTAGTACCCGGGACAGGGGGCCCCCTAACTATGGCTACACCTTC. This rearrangement joins TRBV19 to TRBJ1-2; TRBD1 matches at 12 bases. J lost 0 bases, V lost 4 bases, and 6 bases had no gene match. Germline assignment: CDR1 LNHDA and CDR2 SQIVND (reference sequence). The CDR3 covers 17 residues.